This T cell receptor beta chain stems from a study of cytomegalovirus exposure and HLA in healthy donors. About the study: Around 77 million unique TCRs from HLA-typed donors made up an early data release.

The CDR3 sequence is 15 residues long. The germline V gene has CDR1 SGHAT and CDR2 FQNNGV. V was trimmed by 5 bases and J by 7 bases, leaving 20 bases between them. It was with 60 Vbeta and 13 Jbeta primers that the PCR ran. TCRdb keeps only in-frame clones here, not all; method: immunoSEQ multiplex PCR. The repertoire shows about 110,000 clones; the top ten hold approximately 3.9%. Donors had nominal health at sampling but likely had unrecorded immune exposures. This chain joins TRBV11-2 and TRBJ1-1, with D tentatively TRBD1 (6 bases). The sequence was obtained from a man younger than 35 in good health and CMV-seronegative. Sequenced sample: PBMCs. The CDR3 DNA is TGTGCCAGCAGCGTCGATTCGACAGGACGGCATGAAGCTTTCTTT. It encodes CASSVDSTGRHEAFF.